The 6 T cell receptor beta chains presented below share a single source sample, sequenced in a study of T-cell reconstitution after alpha-beta-depleted transplantation in children (dated by TCRdb to between 2015 and 2016). The protocol used for the library was PCR. For sequencing, an Illumina HiSeq 2500 was employed. Molecular barcoding was employed in the preparation of TCR libraries, with unique molecular identifiers being used to normalize TCRbeta repertoire quantification. Through fastp at Q25 and MiXCR, TCRdb rebuilt clones from the public reads, retaining in-frame beta chains. Entries are consolidated by CDR3 protein sequence, retaining the most common genes and DNA. Present in this sample are over 550,000 distinct CDR3 sequences, roughly a tenth of which were seen just once. 3.5% to 5% of the sample lies in the top ten. This sample comprised PBMCs from the stem cell graft donor, obtained from the stem cell graft. The receptors stem from a human donor who donated a stem cell graft to a child with acute myeloid leukemia.

This clonotype was observed many times. The chain recombines TRBV6-1 with TRBJ2-7; 8 positions agree with TRBD2. The germline V gene encodes CDR1 MNHNS and CDR2 SASEGT. CDR3 length equals 14 residues. With 7 bases clipped from V and 2 bases from J, the junction kept 7 bases outside the gene matches. In DNA form, the CDR3 reads TGTGCCAGCACCCCAGCGGGAGCGCCCTACGAGCAGTACTTC. Translating it yields CASTPAGAPYEQYF.

The chain combines TRBV15 with TRBJ1-1; D unresolved. The length of the CDR3 is 13 residues. V gave up 3 bases and J gave up 1 base, with 6 bases separating them. Germline-derived CDR1 and CDR2 are LNHNV and YYDKDF (reference sequence). The CDR3 is CATSRPGNTEAFF. CDR3 nucleotides: TGTGCCACCAGCAGGCCCGGGAACACTGAAGCTTTCTTT. Supplemented by reference TRBV15 and TRBJ1-1, the full variable domain reads DAMVIQNPRYQVTQFGKPVTLSCSQTLNHNVMYWYQQKSSQAPKLLFHYYDKDFNNEADTPDNFQSRRPNTSFCFLDIRSPGLGDTAMYLCATSRPGNTEAFFGQGTRLTVV.

This sequence joins TRBV29-1 and TRBJ2-7; 7 nucleotides match TRBD2. Germline CDR1 and CDR2: SQVTM and ANQGSEA. The CDR3 totals 14 residues. Losses at the gene ends were 3 bases for V and 2 bases for J; bases not matched to a gene: 7. As DNA, the CDR3 is TGCAGCGTTGAGAGAGCGGGGCGCACCTACGAGCAGTACTTC. Translated, it gives CSVERAGRTYEQYF.

This clonotype was seen once. The chain recombines TRBV3-1 with TRBJ2-7, with 10 positions matching TRBD2. The V segment lost 2 bases and the J segment 0 bases; nucleotides outside the gene matches: 13. The CDR3 is 19 amino acids. CDR1 is LGHDT and CDR2 is YNNKEL in the germline V gene (reference sequence). The CDR3, as DNA: TGTGCCAGCAGCCAACCGCGTAGCGGGAGGCAAAGATTCTCCTACGAGCAGTACTTC. Its protein is CASSQPRSGRQRFSYEQYF.

Only a few counts were recorded for this clonotype. The rearrangement joins TRBV3-1 to TRBJ1-3; D is possibly TRBD1 (6 bases). V lost 4 bases, J lost 1 base, and 8 bases lay in between. Germline CDR1 and CDR2: LGHDT and YNNKEL (reference sequence). This CDR3 has 14 amino acids. CDR3 protein: CASSRRGSGNTIYF. CDR3 DNA sequence: TGTGCCAGCAGCCGCAGGGGTTCTGGAAACACCATATATTTT.

This clonotype was detected many times. V and J are TRBV29-1 and TRBJ2-7; 7 bases align to TRBD1. The CDR3 extends over 12 amino acids. V gave up 5 bases and J gave up 2 bases; unmatched junction bases: 3. Germline V gene lookup returns CDR1 SQVTM and CDR2 ANQGSEA. CDR3 loop: CSVRQGAYEQYF. CDR3 coding DNA: TGCAGCGTTCGGCAGGGGGCCTACGAGCAGTACTTC.